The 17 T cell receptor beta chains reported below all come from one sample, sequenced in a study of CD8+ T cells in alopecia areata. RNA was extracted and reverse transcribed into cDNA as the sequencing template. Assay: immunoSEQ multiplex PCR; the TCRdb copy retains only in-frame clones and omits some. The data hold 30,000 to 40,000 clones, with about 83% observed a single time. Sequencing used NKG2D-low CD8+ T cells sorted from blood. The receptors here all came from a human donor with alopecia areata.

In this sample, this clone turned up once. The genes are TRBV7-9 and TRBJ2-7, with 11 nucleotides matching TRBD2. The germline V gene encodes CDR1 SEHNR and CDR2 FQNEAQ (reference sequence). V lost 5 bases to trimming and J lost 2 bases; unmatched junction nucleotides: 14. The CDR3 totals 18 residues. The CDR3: CASSPIGGSSGRAYEQYF. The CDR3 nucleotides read TGTGCCAGCAGCCCGATAGGAGGGAGTAGCGGGAGGGCCTACGAGCAGTACTTC.

Here the CDR3 DNA reads TGTGCCAGCAGTTTAGGACAGGGAAGGACTGAAGCTTTCTTT. Amino acids: CASSLGQGRTEAFF. This chain connects TRBV28 to TRBJ1-1, with 8 bases matching TRBD1. V trimming: 2 bases; J trimming: 5 bases; junction bases outside the gene matches: 4. The CDR3 covers 14 residues. The V gene's germline CDR1 is MDHEN and CDR2 SYDVKM.

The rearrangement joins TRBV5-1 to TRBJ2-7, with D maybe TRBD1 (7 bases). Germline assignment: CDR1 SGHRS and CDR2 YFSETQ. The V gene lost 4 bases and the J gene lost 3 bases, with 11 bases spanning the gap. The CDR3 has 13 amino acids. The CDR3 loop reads CASSGRTGYEQYF. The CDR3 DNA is TGCGCCAGCAGCGGGAGGACAGGCTACGAGCAGTACTTC. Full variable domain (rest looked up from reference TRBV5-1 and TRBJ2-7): KAGVTQTPRYLIKTRGQQVTLSCSPISGHRSVSWYQQTPGQGLQFLFEYFSETQRNKGNFPGRFSGRQFSNSRSEMNVSTLELGDSALYLCASSGRTGYEQYFGPGTRLTVT.

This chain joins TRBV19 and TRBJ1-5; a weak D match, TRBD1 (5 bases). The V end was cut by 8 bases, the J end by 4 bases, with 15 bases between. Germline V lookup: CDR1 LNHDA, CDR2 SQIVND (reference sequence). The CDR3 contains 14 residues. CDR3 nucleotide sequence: TGTGCCAGTTCCTACGGAGGGGCTAATCAGCCCCAGCATTTT. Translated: CASSYGGANQPQHF.

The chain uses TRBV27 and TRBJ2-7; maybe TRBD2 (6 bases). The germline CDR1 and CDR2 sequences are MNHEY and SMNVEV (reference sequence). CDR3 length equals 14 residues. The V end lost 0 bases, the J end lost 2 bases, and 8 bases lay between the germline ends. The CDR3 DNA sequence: TGTGCCAGCAGTTTATCGTGGGGGGCCTACGAGCAGTACTTC. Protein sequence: CASSLSWGAYEQYF.

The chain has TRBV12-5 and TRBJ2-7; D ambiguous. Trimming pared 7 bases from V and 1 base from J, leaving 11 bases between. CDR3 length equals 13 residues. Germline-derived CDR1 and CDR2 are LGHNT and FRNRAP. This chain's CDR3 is CASALDGSYEQYF. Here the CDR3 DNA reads TGTGCTAGTGCCTTGGACGGTTCCTACGAGCAGTACTTC.

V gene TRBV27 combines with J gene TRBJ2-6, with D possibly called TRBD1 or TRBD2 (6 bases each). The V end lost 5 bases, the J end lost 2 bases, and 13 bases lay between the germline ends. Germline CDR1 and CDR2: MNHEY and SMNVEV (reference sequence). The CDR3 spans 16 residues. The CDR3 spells CASSLTGGAGANVLTF. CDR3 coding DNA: TGTGCCAGCAGTCTGACCGGGGGCGCTGGGGCCAACGTCCTGACTTTC.

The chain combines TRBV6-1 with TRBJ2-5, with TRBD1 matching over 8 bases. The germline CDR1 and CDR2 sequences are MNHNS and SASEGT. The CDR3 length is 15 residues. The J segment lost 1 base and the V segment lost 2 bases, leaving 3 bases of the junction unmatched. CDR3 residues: CASSEWDRLQETQYF. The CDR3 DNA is TGTGCCAGCAGTGAATGGGACAGGCTCCAAGAGACCCAGTACTTC.

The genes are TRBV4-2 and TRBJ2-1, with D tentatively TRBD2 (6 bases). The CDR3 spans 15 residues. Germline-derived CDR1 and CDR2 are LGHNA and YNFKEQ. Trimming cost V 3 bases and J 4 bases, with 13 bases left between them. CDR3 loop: CASSHVAEAYNEQFF. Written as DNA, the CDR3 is TGTGCCAGCAGCCATGTAGCGGAAGCTTACAATGAGCAGTTCTTC.

The CDR3 DNA reads as TGTGCCAGCAGTGAACTCGGTCCCGGGACAGAAGTTTACGAGCAGTACTTC. It is translated as CASSELGPGTEVYEQYF. The chain couples TRBV25-1 to TRBJ2-7, with 7 bases that match TRBD1. The CDR3 runs 17 residues. The ends lost 2 bases at V and 4 bases at J; junction bases unmatched: 14. Germline V gives CDR1 MGHDK, CDR2 SYGVNS.

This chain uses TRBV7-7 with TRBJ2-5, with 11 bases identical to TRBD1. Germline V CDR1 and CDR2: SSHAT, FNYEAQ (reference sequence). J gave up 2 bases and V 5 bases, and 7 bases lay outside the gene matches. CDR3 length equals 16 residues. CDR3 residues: CASSPPGQGGQETQYF. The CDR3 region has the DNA TGTGCCAGCAGCCCCCCGGGACAGGGGGGACAAGAGACCCAGTACTTC. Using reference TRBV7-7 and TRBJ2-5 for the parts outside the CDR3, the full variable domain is GAGVSQSPRYKVTKRGQDVTLRCDPISSHATLYWYQQALGQGPEFLTYFNYEAQPDKSGLPSDRFSAERPEGSISTLTIQRTEQRDSAMYRCASSPPGQGGQETQYFGPGTRLLVL.

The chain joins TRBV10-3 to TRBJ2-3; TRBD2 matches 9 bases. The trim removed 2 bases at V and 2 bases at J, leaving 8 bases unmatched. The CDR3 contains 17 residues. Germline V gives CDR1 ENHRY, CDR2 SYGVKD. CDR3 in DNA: TGTGCCATCAGTGAGAACCCAGCTAGCGGGGACACAGATACGCAGTATTTT. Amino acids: CAISENPASGDTDTQYF.

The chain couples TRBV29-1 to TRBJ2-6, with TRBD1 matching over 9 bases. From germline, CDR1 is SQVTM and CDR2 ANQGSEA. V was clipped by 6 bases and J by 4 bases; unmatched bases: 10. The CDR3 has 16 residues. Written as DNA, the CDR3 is TGCAGCGTAACCGGGACAGGGTTATCAGGGGCCAACGTCCTGACTTTC. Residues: CSVTGTGLSGANVLTF. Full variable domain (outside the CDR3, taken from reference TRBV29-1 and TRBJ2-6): SAVISQKPSRDICQRGTSLTIQCQVDSQVTMMFWYRQQPGQSLTLIATANQGSEATYESGFVIDKFPISRPNLTFSTLTVSNMSPEDSSIYLCSVTGTGLSGANVLTFGAGSRLTVL.

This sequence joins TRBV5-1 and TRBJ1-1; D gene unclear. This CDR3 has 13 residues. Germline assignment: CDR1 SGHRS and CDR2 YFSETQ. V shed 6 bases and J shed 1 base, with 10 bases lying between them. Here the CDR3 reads CASNLLGNTEAFF. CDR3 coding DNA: TGCGCCAGCAACCTTTTGGGGAACACTGAAGCTTTCTTT.

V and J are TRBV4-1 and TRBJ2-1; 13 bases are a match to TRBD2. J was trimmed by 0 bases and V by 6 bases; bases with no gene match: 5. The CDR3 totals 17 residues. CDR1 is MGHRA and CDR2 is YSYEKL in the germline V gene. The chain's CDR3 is CASSRTSGRVSYNEQFF. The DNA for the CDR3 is TGCGCCAGCAGTAGAACTAGCGGGAGGGTCTCCTACAATGAGCAGTTCTTC.

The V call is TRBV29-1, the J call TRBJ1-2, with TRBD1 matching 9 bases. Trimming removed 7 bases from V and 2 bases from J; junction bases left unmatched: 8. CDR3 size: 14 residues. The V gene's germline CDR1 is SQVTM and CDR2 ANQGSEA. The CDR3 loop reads CSALGQGPNYGYTF. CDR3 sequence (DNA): TGCAGCGCATTGGGACAGGGTCCCAACTATGGCTACACCTTC.

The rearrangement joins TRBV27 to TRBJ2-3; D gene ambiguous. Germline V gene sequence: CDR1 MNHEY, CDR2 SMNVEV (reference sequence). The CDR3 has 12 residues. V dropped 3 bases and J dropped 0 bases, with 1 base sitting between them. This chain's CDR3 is CASSFSTDTQYF. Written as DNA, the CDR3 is TGTGCCAGCAGTTTTAGCACAGATACGCAGTATTTT.